Described below is a single T cell receptor (beta chain) sequence and its context. It has no known antigen specificity. Per-nucleotide qualities are absent, and no much larger clonotype sits a single base away. CDR1 and CDR2 are drawn from the germline V gene: SQVTM, ANQGSEA. The CDR3 starts with the cysteine, ends with the phenylalanine, and has 13 residues. The retained sequence is limited to the CDR3, 39 bases, with the frame set at the first base. After removal of 7 bases from V and 4 bases from J, the junction retains 7 bases not matched to a gene. This specimen comes from a study of type 1 and type 2 diabetes patients (TCRdb year 2016). Concerning the study at large: Eight to ten type 1 diabetes patients, four type 2 diabetes patients and roughly 6 nondiabetic controls were recruited in China to form the cohort. Altogether, roughly 20 million paired-end reads were produced across the whole study. When approximately 19-cycle amplification was compared with approximately 25-cycle amplification, V gene usage looked similar, suggesting that primer efficiencies were similar and PCR bias was random. Throughout the study, CD4 or CD8 MicroBeads on MACS columns were used to positively select CD4+ and CD8+ T cells from PBMCs. Sequencing of the TCRbeta libraries was paired-end and was performed on Illumina HiSeq 2000 or MiSeq instruments. TCRbeta repertoires were profiled by high-throughput sequencing in the study to compare type 1 diabetes, type 2 diabetes and nondiabetic individuals. For the type 1 diabetes patients, the type 2 diabetes patients acted as a disease comparison group. Points the paper makes about the study in general: Type 2 diabetes patients had few highly-expanded CD4+ clones, median one, accounting for a median roughly 3.6% of reads. Type 2 diabetes repertoires showed high diversity, significantly greater than type 1 diabetes repertoires in both CD4+ and CD8+ T cells. Type 2 diabetes and control samples had highly correlated V and J gene usage patterns, with an average between-sample correlation of around 0.97. Age and gender were not matched between study groups, possibly biasing interpretation. Because only a limited number of T2D and control samples were sequenced, some T1D-only HECs might also appear in more T2D or control samples.

Data came from an Illumina MiSeq. Genomic DNA from sorted T cell subsets served as template for TCRbeta CDR3 amplification. Multiplex PCR with 30 forward and 13 reverse primers amplified the TCRbeta CDR3 region. After the PCR products were purified with AMPure XP beads, a second PCR of roughly 25 cycles was run to add indices and adaptors. Libraries were gel-purified using the QIAquick Gel Extraction Kit before sequencing. The source study handled its data this way. Paired-end reads were merged using FLASH and were aligned with IgBLAST to IMGT V, D and J germline references. Reads with below 70% alignment identity to germline references were discarded, and some 12 million reads were retained study-wide. Following IMGT definitions, CDR3 boundaries, reading frame and productivity were assigned. Clones at or above 1% of reads were defined as highly-expanded clones, and diversity was measured by normalized Shannon entropy. Unpaired two-tailed t-tests were used to test group differences in Shannon entropy. Clones were called with MiXCR by TCRdb after fastp trimmed the public reads at Q25, and only in-frame beta chains were retained. Each entry merges the rows of one CDR3 protein and shows their most common DNA and genes. The V and J calls follow TCRdb's processing rather than the paper's. The sample has about 270,000 distinct CDR3 sequences on record, around 47% of them singletons. The ten largest make up roughly an eighth of the sample.

Standard classification criteria for type 1 or type 2 diabetes were met by all diabetic patients, and glucose and C-peptide were assessed by WHO-recommended methods. Exclusion applied to any donor with other autoimmune diseases or infections within the previous four weeks. An approximately 10-milliliter sample of peripheral blood was drawn from every participant. LymphoPrep density separation was used to isolate PBMCs. The sequence links TRBV29-1 to TRBJ1-2; TRBD1 fits 9 bases in the junction. This sequence originates from a man aged 18 to 29 with type 2 diabetes. The material sequenced was peripheral blood mononuclear cells (PBMCs). The CDR3 region has the sequence CSGNRGLGYGYTF. The DNA sequence reads TGCAGCGGTAACAGGGGGCTCGGCTATGGCTACACCTTC.